A single sample is the source of the 12 T cell receptor beta chains below, sequenced in a study of blood T cell repertoires in COVID-19. Only in-frame clones appear in the TCRdb table, and some are missing; sequencing was by immunoSEQ multiplex PCR. The data contain roughly 150,000 clones, around 90% of them singletons. Sequences were obtained from peripheral blood. These receptors were collected from a man in his sixties with active or convalescent COVID-19.

This chain links TRBV3-1 (or the pseudogene TRBV3-2) with TRBJ1-2; no clear D gene. This CDR3 contains 13 residues. Per the germline V gene, CDR1 is LGHDT and CDR2 is YNNKEL (reference sequence). V shed 3 bases and J shed 3 bases, with 8 bases lying between them. CDR3 nucleotide sequence: TGTGCCAGCAGCCAGAGGGCAGACTATGGCTACACCTTC. Its protein is CASSQRADYGYTF.

This clone was found once. The DNA of the CDR3 is TGTGCCAGCAGCCTATCTGACAGGGGGCTGGCAGCTTTCTTT. Translated, it gives CASSLSDRGLAAFF. The rearrangement joins TRBV5-5 to TRBJ1-1; 10 positions match TRBD1. The CDR3 is made up of 14 amino acids. V gave up 4 bases and J gave up 10 bases; unmatched junction bases: 10. The germline gives CDR1 SGHKS, CDR2 YYEKEE (reference sequence).

This rearrangement joins TRBV11-2 to TRBJ2-7; possibly TRBD2 for D (6 bases). Germline values: CDR1 SGHAT, CDR2 FQNNGV. V was shortened by 5 bases and J by 3 bases, with 14 bases between the two germline ends. This CDR3 spans 14 amino acids. The CDR3 DNA sequence: TGTGCCAGCAGCCCGGGAGTGGGGGGCTACGAGCAGTACTTC. It is translated as CASSPGVGGYEQYF.

J is TRBJ1-4 and V is TRBV15, with D tentatively TRBD1 (5 bases). In germline, CDR1 is LNHNV, CDR2 YYDKDF (reference sequence). CDR3 length: 17 amino acids. V was trimmed by 0 bases and J by 5 bases, leaving 16 bases between them. CDR3 residues: CATSRDQGTSKNEKLFF. CDR3 DNA sequence: TGTGCCACCAGCAGAGATCAGGGAACATCCAAAAATGAAAAACTGTTTTTT.

J is TRBJ1-2 and V is TRBV6-5; 9 nucleotides align to TRBD1. The germline CDR1 and CDR2 sequences are MNHEY and SVGAGI. The CDR3 has 14 residues. V lost 0 bases, J lost 4 bases, and 0 bases stayed unmatched. CDR3 amino acids: CASSYSTGGYGYTF. In DNA, the CDR3 is TGTGCCAGCAGTTACTCGACAGGGGGCTATGGCTACACCTTC.

The V and J genes are TRBV12-3 or TRBV12-4 and TRBJ2-7; 7 nucleotides align to TRBD2. The CDR3 runs to 11 residues. J lost 11 bases, V lost 1 base, and 2 bases had no gene match. The CDR3, as DNA: TGTGCCAGCAGTTTAGGGGGGGGTGAGTACTTC. Translated, it gives CASSLGGGEYF.

This chain uses TRBV4-2 with TRBJ1-5; D remains unclear. The CDR3 consists of 16 residues. The V end lost 1 base, the J end lost 0 bases, and 10 bases lay between the germline ends. Germline V gene data show CDR1 as LGHNA and CDR2 as YNFKEQ. The CDR3 region has the DNA TGTGCCAGCAGCCAAGCGTGGGCTTATAGCAATCAGCCCCAGCATTTT. Its translation: CASSQAWAYSNQPQHF.

The gene calls are TRBV6-5 and TRBJ1-3; possible D gene TRBD1, 6 bases. Germline CDR1 reads MNHEY; CDR2 reads SVGAGI. Trimming removed 6 bases at V and 0 bases at J, with 12 bases between. This CDR3 is built from 15 residues. The CDR3 nucleotides are TGTGCCAGCAGCCCAAAGGGGGACTCTGGAAACACCATATATTTT. Its protein is CASSPKGDSGNTIYF.

This clone has only a few counts. V usage is TRBV7-9 and J usage is TRBJ2-7; TRBD1 might be the D (6 bases). The CDR3 contains 15 residues. V lost 2 bases and J 5 bases, leaving 16 bases between the germline ends. Germline CDR1 reads SEHNR; CDR2 reads FQNEAQ (reference sequence). The CDR3 DNA is TGTGCCAGCAGCTTACCCCTCAGGGGAATAAACGAGCAGTACTTC. It is translated as CASSLPLRGINEQYF.

This clone was counted once. The chain joins TRBV10-2 to TRBJ1-1; TRBD1 matches at 11 bases. V shed 8 bases and J 2 bases; nucleotides not matched to a gene: 7. This CDR3 is 15 amino acids long. Germline CDR1 WSHSY, CDR2 SAAADI. The CDR3 region has the DNA TGCGCCAGCTGCGGGACAGGGGGTCCAAACACTGAAGCTTTCTTT. Translation gives CASCGTGGPNTEAFF.

The J gene is TRBJ2-5, the V gene TRBV6-5, with 10 positions matching TRBD2. This CDR3 contains 14 residues. Germline trimming cut 6 bases from V and 6 bases from J; bases unmatched to any gene: 7. Germline CDR1 reads MNHEY; CDR2 reads SVGAGI. The CDR3 DNA follows: TGTGCCAGCAGGGCCTTAGCGGGAGGACAGACCCAGTACTTC. Translation: CASRALAGGQTQYF.

This chain connects TRBV5-1 to TRBJ2-7; the match to TRBD1 covers 9 bases. V shed 4 bases, J shed 3 bases, and the junction held 5 bases outside the gene matches. CDR1 and CDR2 from the germline V gene are SGHRS and YFSETQ. This CDR3 has 14 amino acids. The CDR3 region is CASSTGQGIYEQYF. CDR3 nucleotides: TGCGCCAGCAGCACGGGACAGGGTATCTACGAGCAGTACTTC. The full variable domain, rest sourced from reference TRBV5-1 and TRBJ2-7, is KAGVTQTPRYLIKTRGQQVTLSCSPISGHRSVSWYQQTPGQGLQFLFEYFSETQRNKGNFPGRFSGRQFSNSRSEMNVSTLELGDSALYLCASSTGQGIYEQYFGPGTRLTVT.